This T cell receptor beta chain was recorded in a study of blood T cell repertoires in COVID-19. As for the study in general: Sites in the United States, Italy and Spain provided acute and convalescent COVID-19 samples. T cells, B-cell-depleted T cells, or PBMCs supplied cDNA or gDNA.

The CDR3 covers 16 residues. CDR1 and CDR2 from the germline V gene are SGDLS and YYNGEE. V shed 1 base and J shed 2 bases, with 12 bases lying between them. Only in-frame clones appear in the TCRdb table, and some are missing; sequencing was by immunoSEQ multiplex PCR. The sample lists about 300,000 clones, 88% occurring once. The sequencing sample was made of peripheral blood. The sequence derives from a woman aged 25-40 years who had recovered from COVID-19. The chain joins TRBV9 to TRBJ2-2; D ambiguous. CDR3 region: CASSVQGELNTGELFF. The CDR3 DNA reads TGTGCCAGCAGCGTACAAGGAGAGCTCAACACCGGGGAGCTGTTTTTT.